A selection of T cell receptor beta chains follows, all from one sample in a study of T-cell memory formation after mild COVID-19. TCRdb redid the calling of the 5' RACE reads with MiXCR, one entry per CDR3 protein. The sample gives 580,000 or so distinct CDR3 sequences, 15% to 20% of which show up once; about 7.5% is in the top ten. Input material: PBMCs or a T cell subset sorted from them (not recorded which). These TCRs come from an adult woman who had mild COVID-19 (a few samples of this study predate the infection). Cell type and time point are not known. CDR3s include the opening cysteine and the closing phenylalanine or tryptophan. D genes are given only for firm matches. Not every row has a clone size; where given, it reads once, few, many or a size class.

J gene: TRBJ2-5
clone size: .
V gene: TRBV1
D gene: .
CDR3 DNA: TGCACCAGCAGCCACCGCACCGGAGGTAACCCCAAAGAAGAGACCCAGTACTTC
CDR3 protein: CTSSHRTGGNPKEETQYF

J gene: TRBJ2-7
clone size: many
V gene: TRBV7-9
D gene: .
CDR3 DNA: TGTGCCAGCAGCTTAACCGGACAGGAGCAGTACTTC
CDR3 protein: CASSLTGQEQYF

J gene: TRBJ1-2
clone size: .
V gene: TRBV2
D gene: .
CDR3 DNA: TGTGCCAGCAGTGAGTCAAACTATGGCTACACCTTC
CDR3 protein: CASSESNYGYTF

J gene: TRBJ2-6
clone size: .
V gene: TRBV25-1
D gene: TRBD1
CDR3 DNA: TGTGCCAGCAGTGCTGACAGGGAACCTGGGGCCAACGTCCTGACTTTC
CDR3 protein: CASSADREPGANVLTF

J gene: TRBJ2-2
clone size: .
V gene: TRBV7-6
D gene: TRBD1
CDR3 DNA: TGTGCCTGGGGACAGGGGGGATCTTTGACCGGGGAGCTGTTTTTT
CDR3 protein: CAWGQGGSLTGELFF

J gene: TRBJ2-5
clone size: few
V gene: TRBV7-9
D gene: TRBD2
CDR3 DNA: TGTGCCAGCAGCTTAGCGCCCTCCAGTAGCGGGAAGAGGGAGACCCAGTACTTC
CDR3 protein: CASSLAPSSSGKRETQYF

J gene: TRBJ1-5
clone size: few
V gene: TRBV7-9
D gene: .
CDR3 DNA: TGTGCCAGCAGCAGTGAGGGGGGCGCGAGCAATCAGCCCCAGCATTTT
CDR3 protein: CASSSEGGASNQPQHF

J gene: TRBJ2-7
clone size: .
V gene: TRBV10-3
D gene: .
CDR3 DNA: TGTGCCATCAGTTCAAAACCGACAGATCCCTACGAGCAGTACTTC
CDR3 protein: CAISSKPTDPYEQYF

J gene: TRBJ2-1
clone size: many
V gene: TRBV7-2
D gene: TRBD2
CDR3 DNA: TGTGCCAGCAGCTTCGTAGCGGGGGCCTACAATGAGCAGTTCTTC
CDR3 protein: CASSFVAGAYNEQFF

J gene: TRBJ1-2
clone size: many
V gene: TRBV11-2
D gene: .
CDR3 DNA: TGTGCCAGCAGCTATAACGGCTTTCGATATGGCTACACCTTC
CDR3 protein: CASSYNGFRYGYTF

J gene: TRBJ2-1
clone size: many
V gene: TRBV12-3/TRBV12-4
D gene: TRBD2
CDR3 DNA: TGTGCCAGCAGTCCAACACTAGCGGGATACAATGAGCAGTTCTTC
CDR3 protein: CASSPTLAGYNEQFF

J gene: TRBJ2-2
clone size: .
V gene: TRBV20-1
D gene: TRBD2
CDR3 DNA: TGCAGTGCTAGAGACCCCCTAGCGGGAGGAAACGGGGAGCTGTTTTTT
CDR3 protein: CSARDPLAGGNGELFF

J gene: TRBJ2-1
clone size: .
V gene: TRBV9
D gene: .
CDR3 DNA: TGTGCCAGCACGAGGGCCGCCGACGGGGCCAATGAGCAGTTCTTC
CDR3 protein: CASTRAADGANEQFF

J gene: TRBJ2-7
clone size: .
V gene: TRBV20-1
D gene: .
CDR3 DNA: TGCAGTGCTAGGGCCAGGAGGAGCTCCTACGAGCAGTACTTC
CDR3 protein: CSARARRSSYEQYF

J gene: TRBJ2-3
clone size: many
V gene: TRBV7-4
D gene: TRBD1
CDR3 DNA: TGTGCCAGCAGCTCTAGACAGGGGACCTTGTCTACTAGCACAGATACGCAGTATTTT
CDR3 protein: CASSSRQGTLSTSTDTQYF